This TCR beta chain was profiled in a study of identical twins listed by TCRdb under 2016. For context, the study as a whole: To test whether fetal clonotypes persist, this study deep-sequenced TCR alpha and beta repertoires from monozygotic twins, from unrelated adults of various ages, and from cord blood. To rule out contamination, the twin experiments were replicated at different times with different library preparation protocols. The full study reports these points: Compared with coincidental sharing between unrelated individuals, out-of-frame TCR alpha sequences shared between twins showed an excess of sequences with low generation probability. Fewer insertions were carried by abundant cord blood beta clonotypes, a similar but weaker trend appeared in young adult naive repertoires, and no such trend appeared in memory repertoires. Invariant T cells such as MAIT and iNKT could partly confound zero-insertion analyses, although diverse VJ usage argued against such confounding for most clonotypes. Because the same donors could not be followed over many years, the conclusions relied on cross-sectional statistical analysis. In monozygotic twins, out-of-frame TCR alpha sharing was systematically underestimated by recombination models, although the models agreed with sharing between unrelated individuals. Excess twin sharing in beta out-of-frame sequences was weaker because fewer shared sequences lowered the signal-to-noise ratio.

CDR1 and CDR2, per the germline V gene, are SNHLY and FYNNEI. Unmatched junction bases come to 7, with V trimmed by 6 bases and J by 1 base. The CDR3 covers 15 residues, taking in both the cysteine and the phenylalanine. Here the CDR3 DNA is all that survives: 45 bases in frame from base 1. As regards this clonotype: What antigen it recognizes has not been identified. No base-level quality is on record; no much larger clone is a single base apart.

All donors were healthy Caucasians. Three pairs of female monozygotic twins, all aged about 18 to 30 years, were included in the twin cohort. Peripheral blood mononuclear cells were the source from which RNA for the TCR libraries was isolated. To prepare the library, 5' RACE was applied. Sequenced using an Illumina HiSeq 2000. Template switching added a universal primer binding site, and the final cDNA carried a unique molecular identifier that allowed TCR cDNA molecules to be counted accurately. Specific primers in the conserved constant-segment region were used to synthesize first-strand cDNA for TCR alpha and beta chains. To control for contamination, each cDNA library was double barcoded with a SMART-Mk sample barcode plus Illumina barcodes. Two successive PCR steps introduced TruSeq adapter sequences along with Illumina sample barcodes. The TCR alpha and beta cDNA libraries were sequenced on the Illumina HiSeq platform using custom primers. Per the source publication's procedure: Unique molecular identifiers were extracted from raw reads with MiGEC, and CDR3 positions were determined with MiXCR. Recombination models were inferred per individual with the repgenHMM and IGoR tools using an EM algorithm. Shared clonotype analysis was performed with the tcR package in R, normalizing sharing by the product of cloneset sizes. To study raw recombination without the effects of thymic and clonal selection, out-of-frame nonproductive sequences were analyzed. TCRdb reworked the public reads: Q25 trimming with fastp, MiXCR clone assembly, productive beta chains retained. Each record represents a unique CDR3 protein, reported with the most common genes and DNA among its rows. It is TCRdb's table, rather than the study itself, that gives the V and J calls and clone size. Counted in this sample were about 890,000 distinct CDR3 sequences; around an eighth of them appeared once. 1.5% to 2% of the sample rests with the top ten.

This same sample was also part of a study on yellow fever vaccine responses in identical twins. From that second study: The T cell response to vaccination in identical twins was reported by the authors to appear partly convergent and partly personalized. In identical twins, the study followed T cell clones that responded to the vaccine with precision.

Material: PBMCs. The source of this sequence is a woman aged 18 to 35 in good health. The chain is made from TRBV2 and TRBJ2-3, with 7 junctional bases fitting TRBD2. The nucleotide sequence is TGTGCCAGCAGATCGGGGGGTAGCGGCACAGATACGCAGTATTTT. Protein translation: CASRSGGSGTDTQYF.